A selection of T cell receptor beta chains follows, all from one sample in a study of blood T cell repertoires in COVID-19. Sequenced by immunoSEQ multiplex PCR; TCRdb stores in-frame clones only, minus some. The data show nearly 250,000 clones, with roughly 79% seen just once and approximately 1.9% held by the top ten. Sequencing was performed on peripheral blood. All receptors derive from a woman at least 80 years old with acute or convalescent COVID-19. The CDR3 runs from the conserved cysteine through the conserved F or W. The order of the fields is J gene, V gene, D gene, clone size, CDR3 DNA, CDR3 protein. A D gene is named only where the DNA matches it firmly. The size of a clone is reported for some rows only, either as once, few or many, or as a class for expanded clones.

j_gene: TRBJ1-2
v_gene: TRBV9
d_gene: TRBD1
abundance: -
CDR3nt: TGTGCCAGCAGCCGGGACAGACACTATGGCTACACCTTC
CDR3aa: CASSRDRHYGYTF

j_gene: TRBJ1-1
v_gene: TRBV12-3/TRBV12-4
d_gene: -
abundance: -
CDR3nt: TGTGCCAGCGCGAAAATTCGGGGCACTGAAGCTTTCTTT
CDR3aa: CASAKIRGTEAFF

j_gene: TRBJ2-2
v_gene: TRBV7-2
d_gene: -
abundance: -
CDR3nt: TGTGCCAGCAGCTTAAGGCTAGCCACCGGGGAGCTGTTTTTT
CDR3aa: CASSLRLATGELFF

j_gene: TRBJ1-1
v_gene: TRBV2
d_gene: -
abundance: -
CDR3nt: TGTGCCAGCTCAGTGAACACTGAAGCTTTCTTT
CDR3aa: CASSVNTEAFF

j_gene: TRBJ2-1
v_gene: TRBV28
d_gene: TRBD2
abundance: -
CDR3nt: TGTGCCAGCAGCCCCGCCGGGACTAGCGGAGTTTGGGGGGAGCAGTTCTTC
CDR3aa: CASSPAGTSGVWGEQFF

j_gene: TRBJ1-3
v_gene: TRBV5-4
d_gene: TRBD1
abundance: -
CDR3nt: TGTGCCAGCAGCTGGAAGACAGGGTCTGGAAACACCATATATTTT
CDR3aa: CASSWKTGSGNTIYF

j_gene: TRBJ1-5
v_gene: TRBV6-2/TRBV6-3
d_gene: -
abundance: -
CDR3nt: TGTGCCAGCAGTTACGGTGGAGGCCGCAATCAGCCCCAGCATTTT
CDR3aa: CASSYGGGRNQPQHF

j_gene: TRBJ2-7
v_gene: TRBV19
d_gene: TRBD2
abundance: few
CDR3nt: TGTGCCAGTAGCGATGACGGGAGGGCCATGAACGAGCAGTACTTC
CDR3aa: CASSDDGRAMNEQYF

j_gene: TRBJ2-6
v_gene: TRBV5-1
d_gene: TRBD1
abundance: -
CDR3nt: TGCGCCAGCAGCCCCGGACAGGGCTCTGGGGCCAACGTCCTGACTTTC
CDR3aa: CASSPGQGSGANVLTF

j_gene: TRBJ2-2
v_gene: TRBV4-1
d_gene: TRBD1
abundance: -
CDR3nt: TGCGCCAGCACCTCTACCGGGACAGCTTACACCGGGGAGCTGTTTTTT
CDR3aa: CASTSTGTAYTGELFF

j_gene: TRBJ1-6
v_gene: TRBV30
d_gene: TRBD1
abundance: medium-sized
CDR3nt: TGTGCCTGGAGGGTGACAGGGGATTCACCCCTCCACTTT
CDR3aa: CAWRVTGDSPLHF

j_gene: TRBJ2-1
v_gene: TRBV4-1
d_gene: TRBD2
abundance: -
CDR3nt: TGCGCCAGCAGCCAAGCGGGGACTAGCTCCTACAATGAGCAGTTCTTC
CDR3aa: CASSQAGTSSYNEQFF

j_gene: TRBJ2-1
v_gene: TRBV30
d_gene: -
abundance: -
CDR3nt: TGTGCCTGGAGTCGAGGGCCAGATGAGCAGTTCTTC
CDR3aa: CAWSRGPDEQFF

j_gene: TRBJ1-1
v_gene: TRBV7-6
d_gene: -
abundance: -
CDR3nt: TGTGCCAGCAGCTTGGGGGGGCTAGGCACTGAAGCTTTCTTT
CDR3aa: CASSLGGLGTEAFF

j_gene: TRBJ2-1
v_gene: TRBV19
d_gene: TRBD1
abundance: -
CDR3nt: TGTGCCAGTAGTCGCCGGGACAGGATCAATGAGCAGTTCTTC
CDR3aa: CASSRRDRINEQFF

j_gene: TRBJ2-2
v_gene: TRBV4-1
d_gene: -
abundance: -
CDR3nt: TGCGCCAGCAGCCAACGGGGTCAACAGGGGAACACCGGGGAGCTGTTTTTT
CDR3aa: CASSQRGQQGNTGELFF

j_gene: TRBJ1-1
v_gene: TRBV7-9
d_gene: TRBD1
abundance: few
CDR3nt: TGTGCCAGCAGCACGAACAGGGGATTCTGGAACACTGAAGCTTTCTTT
CDR3aa: CASSTNRGFWNTEAFF

j_gene: TRBJ1-5
v_gene: TRBV7-3
d_gene: TRBD1
abundance: few
CDR3nt: TGTGCCAGCAGCACAGGGACAGGGACGAGCAATCAGCCCCAGCATTTT
CDR3aa: CASSTGTGTSNQPQHF

j_gene: TRBJ2-5
v_gene: TRBV7-2
d_gene: TRBD2
abundance: -
CDR3nt: TGTGCCAGCAGCTTAGCAGGGACTAGCGTACAAGAGACCCAGTACTTC
CDR3aa: CASSLAGTSVQETQYF

j_gene: TRBJ1-4
v_gene: TRBV9
d_gene: TRBD1
abundance: once
CDR3nt: TGTGCCAGCAGCGTAGACCGTGGACAGGGAACTAATGAAAAACTGTTTTTT
CDR3aa: CASSVDRGQGTNEKLFF

j_gene: TRBJ2-2
v_gene: TRBV7-9
d_gene: -
abundance: -
CDR3nt: TGTGCCAGCAGCTTCAGGAGGCAGGGGAAGGCCGGGGAGCTGTTTTTT
CDR3aa: CASSFRRQGKAGELFF

j_gene: TRBJ2-2
v_gene: TRBV6-2/TRBV6-3
d_gene: -
abundance: -
CDR3nt: TGTGCCAGCAGCCGTTCAGAGGTGGCCGGGGAGCTGTTTTTT
CDR3aa: CASSRSEVAGELFF

j_gene: TRBJ1-1
v_gene: TRBV5-4
d_gene: -
abundance: few
CDR3nt: TGTGCCAGCAGCTTGAGACAGATGAACACTGAAGCTTTCTTT
CDR3aa: CASSLRQMNTEAFF

j_gene: TRBJ2-3
v_gene: TRBV5-1
d_gene: TRBD2
abundance: -
CDR3nt: TGCGCCAGCAGTTTAGCGGGAGGGAGCACAGATACGCAGTATTTT
CDR3aa: CASSLAGGSTDTQYF

j_gene: TRBJ1-2
v_gene: TRBV6-1
d_gene: -
abundance: -
CDR3nt: TGTGCCAGCAGTGAAGCGCCCTCGATCGGTGAGGGCTACACCTTC
CDR3aa: CASSEAPSIGEGYTF

j_gene: TRBJ1-2
v_gene: TRBV7-2
d_gene: TRBD1
abundance: -
CDR3nt: TGTGCCAGCAGCTTAGCCGGACAGGGGAGAGGCTACACCTTC
CDR3aa: CASSLAGQGRGYTF

j_gene: TRBJ2-5
v_gene: TRBV7-2
d_gene: TRBD2
abundance: -
CDR3nt: TGTGCCAGCAGCTTGACTAGCATTAACCAAGAGACCCAGTACTTC
CDR3aa: CASSLTSINQETQYF

j_gene: TRBJ1-2
v_gene: TRBV19
d_gene: -
abundance: -
CDR3nt: TGTGCCAGCCTCACAGCATACTATGGCTACACCTTC
CDR3aa: CASLTAYYGYTF

j_gene: TRBJ2-3
v_gene: TRBV25-1
d_gene: -
abundance: -
CDR3nt: TGTGCCAGCAGTGTGGGGTTGGGCGGGACTAGCACAGATACGCAGTATTTT
CDR3aa: CASSVGLGGTSTDTQYF

j_gene: TRBJ1-5
v_gene: TRBV6-1
d_gene: TRBD1
abundance: -
CDR3nt: TGTGCCAGCAGTGAAGCGTGGCAGGGGGCTAGCAATCAGCCCCAGCATTTT
CDR3aa: CASSEAWQGASNQPQHF

j_gene: TRBJ1-5
v_gene: TRBV11-2
d_gene: -
abundance: -
CDR3nt: TGTGCCAGCAGCTTGGACTCAGATAGCAATCAGCCCCAGCATTTT
CDR3aa: CASSLDSDSNQPQHF

j_gene: TRBJ1-3
v_gene: TRBV6-5
d_gene: -
abundance: -
CDR3nt: TGTGCCAGCAGAAGATCGGGACTGAGTGGAAACACCATATATTTT
CDR3aa: CASRRSGLSGNTIYF

j_gene: TRBJ2-3
v_gene: TRBV5-8
d_gene: -
abundance: -
CDR3nt: TGTGCCAGCAGCTTGAGCGGGTCGGATACGCAGTATTTT
CDR3aa: CASSLSGSDTQYF

j_gene: TRBJ2-1
v_gene: TRBV5-3
d_gene: -
abundance: -
CDR3nt: TGTGCCAGAAGTCCCGCCGCGGGTTCCGGGGGGCAGTTCTTC
CDR3aa: CARSPAAGSGGQFF

j_gene: TRBJ1-3
v_gene: TRBV9
d_gene: TRBD1
abundance: -
CDR3nt: TGTGCCAGCAGTACGGGACAGAGCTCTGGAAACACCATATATTTT
CDR3aa: CASSTGQSSGNTIYF

j_gene: TRBJ2-1
v_gene: TRBV30
d_gene: TRBD2
abundance: -
CDR3nt: TGTGCCTGGAGTTCCCGGACTAGCGGCTCCTACAATGAGCAGTTCTTC
CDR3aa: CAWSSRTSGSYNEQFF